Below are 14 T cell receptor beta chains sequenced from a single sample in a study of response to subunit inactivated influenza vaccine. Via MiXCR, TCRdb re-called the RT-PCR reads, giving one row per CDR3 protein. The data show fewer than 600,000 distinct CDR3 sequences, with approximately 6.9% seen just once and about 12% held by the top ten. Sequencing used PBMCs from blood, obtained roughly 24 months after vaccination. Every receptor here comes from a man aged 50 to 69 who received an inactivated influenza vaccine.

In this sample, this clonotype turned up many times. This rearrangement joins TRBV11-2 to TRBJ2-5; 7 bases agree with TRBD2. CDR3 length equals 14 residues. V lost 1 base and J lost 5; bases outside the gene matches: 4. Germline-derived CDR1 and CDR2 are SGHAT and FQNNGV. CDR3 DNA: TGTGCCAGCAGCTTAGCGGGGGGAACGGAGACCCAGTACTTC. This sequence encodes CASSLAGGTETQYF.

CDR3 bases: TGCGCCAGCAGTGAGTCCCACGGGGAGAGCAATCAGCCCCAGCATTTT. This translates into CASSESHGESNQPQHF. V is TRBV10-2 and J is TRBJ1-5; D ambiguous. V lost 0 bases and J lost 1, with 10 bases in between. This CDR3 has 16 residues. Germline-derived CDR1 and CDR2 are WSHSY and SAAADI.

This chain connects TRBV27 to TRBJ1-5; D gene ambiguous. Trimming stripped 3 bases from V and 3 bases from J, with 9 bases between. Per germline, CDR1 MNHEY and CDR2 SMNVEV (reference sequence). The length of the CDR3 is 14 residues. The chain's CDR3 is CASSFLNANQPQHF. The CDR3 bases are TGTGCCAGCAGTTTTCTGAATGCCAATCAGCCCCAGCATTTT.

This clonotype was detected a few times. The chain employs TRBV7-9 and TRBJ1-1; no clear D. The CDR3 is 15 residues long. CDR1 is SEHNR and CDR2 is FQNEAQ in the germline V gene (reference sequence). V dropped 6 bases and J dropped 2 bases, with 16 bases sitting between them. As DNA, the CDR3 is TGTGCCAGCAGGCCGGCGAGGGCGGGAAACACTGAAGCTTTCTTT. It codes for CASRPARAGNTEAFF.

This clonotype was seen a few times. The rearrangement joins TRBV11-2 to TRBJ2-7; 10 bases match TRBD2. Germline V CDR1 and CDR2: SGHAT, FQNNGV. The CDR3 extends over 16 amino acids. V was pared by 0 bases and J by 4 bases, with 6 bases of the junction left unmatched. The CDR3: CASSLEATSGPYEQYF. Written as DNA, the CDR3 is TGTGCCAGCAGCTTAGAGGCGACTAGCGGGCCTTACGAGCAGTACTTC.

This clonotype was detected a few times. DNA for the CDR3: TGTGCCAGCATAGAATTGAAAGAGAACACCGGGGAGCTGTTTTTT. It encodes CASIELKENTGELFF. The chain carries TRBV28 and TRBJ2-2; no reliable D call. The CDR3 is made up of 15 amino acids. CDR1 and CDR2 from the germline V gene are MDHEN and SYDVKM. The V end lost 7 bases, the J end lost 1 base, and 13 bases lay between the germline ends.

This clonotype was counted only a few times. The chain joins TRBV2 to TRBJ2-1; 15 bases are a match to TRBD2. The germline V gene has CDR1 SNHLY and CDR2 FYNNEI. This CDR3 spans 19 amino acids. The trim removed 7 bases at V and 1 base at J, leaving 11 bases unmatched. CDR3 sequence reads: CASNPMGTSGRKSYNEQFF. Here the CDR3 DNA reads TGTGCCAGCAACCCCATGGGGACTAGCGGGAGGAAGTCCTACAATGAGCAGTTCTTC.

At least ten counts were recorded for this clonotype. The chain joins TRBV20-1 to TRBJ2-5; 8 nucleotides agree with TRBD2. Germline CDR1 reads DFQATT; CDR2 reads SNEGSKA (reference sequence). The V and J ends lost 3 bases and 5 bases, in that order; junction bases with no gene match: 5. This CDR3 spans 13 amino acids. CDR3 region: CSASPRGAETQYF. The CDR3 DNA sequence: TGCAGTGCTAGTCCGCGGGGGGCTGAGACCCAGTACTTC.

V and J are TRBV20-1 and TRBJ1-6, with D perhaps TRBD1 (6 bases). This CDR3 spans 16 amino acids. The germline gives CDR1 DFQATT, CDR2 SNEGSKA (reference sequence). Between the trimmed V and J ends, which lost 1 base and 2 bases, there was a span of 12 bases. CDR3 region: CSARAKNRAYNSPLHF. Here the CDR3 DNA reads TGCAGTGCTAGAGCTAAGAACAGGGCCTATAATTCACCCCTCCACTTT.

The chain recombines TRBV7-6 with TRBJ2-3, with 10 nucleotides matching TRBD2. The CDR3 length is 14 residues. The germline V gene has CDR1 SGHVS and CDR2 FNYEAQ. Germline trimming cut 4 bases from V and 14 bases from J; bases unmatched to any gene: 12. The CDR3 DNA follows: TGTGCCAGCAGCTCCCGGCTAGCGGGGGCCTACCTGTATTTT. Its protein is CASSSRLAGAYLYF.

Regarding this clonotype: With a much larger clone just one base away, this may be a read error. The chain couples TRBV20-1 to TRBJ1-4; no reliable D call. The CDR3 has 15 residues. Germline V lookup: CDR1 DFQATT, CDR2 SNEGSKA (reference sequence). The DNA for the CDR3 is TGCAGTGCTAGCAGACATTTATCAACTAATGAAACACTGTTTTTT. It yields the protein CSASRHLSTNETLFF.

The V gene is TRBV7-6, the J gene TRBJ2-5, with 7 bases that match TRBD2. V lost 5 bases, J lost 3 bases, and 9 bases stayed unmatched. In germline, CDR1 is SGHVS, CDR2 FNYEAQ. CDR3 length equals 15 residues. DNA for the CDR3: TGTGCCAGCAGCCCCGCCTGGCTAGCGGAAGAGACCCAGTACTTC. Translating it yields CASSPAWLAEETQYF.

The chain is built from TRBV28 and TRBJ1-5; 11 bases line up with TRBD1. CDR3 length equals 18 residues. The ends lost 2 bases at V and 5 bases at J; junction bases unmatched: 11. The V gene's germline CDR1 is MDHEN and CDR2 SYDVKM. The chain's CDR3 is CASSLLIPGTGGHQPQHF. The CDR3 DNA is TGTGCCAGCAGTTTACTGATACCGGGGACAGGGGGTCATCAGCCCCAGCATTTT. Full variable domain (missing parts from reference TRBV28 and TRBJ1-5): DVKVTQSSRYLVKRTGEKVFLECVQDMDHENMFWYRQDPGLGLRLIYFSYDVKMKEKGDIPEGYSVSREKKERFSLILESASTNQTSMYLCASSLLIPGTGGHQPQHFGDGTRLSIL.

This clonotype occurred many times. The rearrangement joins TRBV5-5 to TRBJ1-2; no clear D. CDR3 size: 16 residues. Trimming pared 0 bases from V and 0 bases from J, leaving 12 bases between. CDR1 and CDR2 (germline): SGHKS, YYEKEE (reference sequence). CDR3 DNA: TGTGCCAGCAGCTTGGCCTTCGGAGCACCTAACTATGGCTACACCTTC. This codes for CASSLAFGAPNYGYTF.